This T cell receptor beta chain was documented in a study of T cells in Graves' hyperthyroidism and ophthalmopathy. Template material for amplifying TCR beta CDR3 regions consisted of RNA transcripts. Initially, a first-round RT-PCR of the TCR CDR3 employed the HTBI primer set. TCRdb redid the calling of the multiplex PCR reads with MiXCR, one entry per CDR3 protein. The sample contains a few hundred thousand distinct CDR3 sequences, roughly 14% of which appear only once. The junction had 7 bases not matched to a gene; V was cut back by 4 bases and J by 7 bases. The CDR3 length is 16 residues. Germline loops: CDR1 LNHDA, CDR2 SQIVND (reference sequence).

The chain links TRBV19 to TRBJ1-6; 10 bases are shared with TRBD1. This TCR derives from a woman aged 30 to 39 with Graves' hyperthyroidism that later progressed to Graves' ophthalmopathy. The specimen was blood. CDR3 sequence: CASSRGQGVKNSPLHF. DNA of the CDR3: TGTGCCAGTAGTAGAGGACAGGGGGTGAAGAATTCACCCCTCCACTTT.